These T cell receptor beta chains were read from a single sample in a study of PD-1 blockade in classical Hodgkin lymphoma. Measured with immunoSEQ multiplex PCR; TCRdb has only the in-frame clones, and not every one. Of 25,000 to 35,000 clones listed, about three quarters are singletons. Material: peripheral blood mononuclear cells (PBMCs), obtained before the second cycle of nivolumab. These receptor sequences come from a human donor with classical Hodgkin lymphoma. Both conserved end residues are part of each CDR3. Each record gives: clone size, V gene, J gene, D gene, CDR3 DNA, CDR3 protein. The D gene is left open where the match is weak. Where a row states a size, it is once, few, many or the class of an expanded clone; other rows omit it.

clone size: .
V gene: TRBV30
J gene: TRBJ2-2
D gene: .
CDR3 DNA: TGTGCCTGGATCCCCGGACCCGGGGAGCTGTTTTTT
CDR3 protein: CAWIPGPGELFF

clone size: .
V gene: TRBV6-1
J gene: TRBJ1-4
D gene: TRBD1
CDR3 DNA: TGTGCCAGCAGTGCGGACAGGGGCAATTCCTGGCGAAATGAAAAACTGTTTTTT
CDR3 protein: CASSADRGNSWRNEKLFF

clone size: .
V gene: TRBV7-9
J gene: TRBJ1-2
D gene: .
CDR3 DNA: TGTGCCAGCAGCTGGGGGGACGGAGGAAACTATGGCTACACCTTC
CDR3 protein: CASSWGDGGNYGYTF

clone size: .
V gene: TRBV9
J gene: TRBJ2-3
D gene: TRBD1
CDR3 DNA: TGTGCCAGCAGCGTAGGGAGGACAGGTCCCAACCCCCTTAGCACAGATACGCAGTATTTT
CDR3 protein: CASSVGRTGPNPLSTDTQYF

clone size: .
V gene: TRBV5-1
J gene: TRBJ1-2
D gene: .
CDR3 DNA: TGCGCCAGCAGCTTGGAGAACAGAAACTATGGCTACACCTTC
CDR3 protein: CASSLENRNYGYTF

clone size: few
V gene: TRBV6-7
J gene: TRBJ1-5
D gene: .
CDR3 DNA: TGTGCCAGCAGTTTTCACCCGATCACCCCCAATCAGCCCCAGCATTTT
CDR3 protein: CASSFHPITPNQPQHF

clone size: .
V gene: TRBV6-1
J gene: TRBJ2-3
D gene: TRBD2
CDR3 DNA: TGTGCCAGCAGTGACCCTAGCGGCCGCACAGATACGCAGTATTTT
CDR3 protein: CASSDPSGRTDTQYF

clone size: .
V gene: TRBV6-1
J gene: TRBJ1-2
D gene: TRBD1
CDR3 DNA: TGTGCCAGCAGGCAACAGACAGGGGCTAACTATGGCTACACCTTC
CDR3 protein: CASRQQTGANYGYTF

clone size: .
V gene: TRBV4-1
J gene: TRBJ2-1
D gene: TRBD2
CDR3 DNA: TGCGCCAGCAGCTACACCTTAGCGGGAGGCGTCTACAATGAGCAGTTCTTC
CDR3 protein: CASSYTLAGGVYNEQFF

clone size: few
V gene: TRBV28
J gene: TRBJ1-4
D gene: .
CDR3 DNA: TGTGCCAGCAGTTTATTGGGTGGGGGCACGGGTGAAAAACTGTTTTTT
CDR3 protein: CASSLLGGGTGEKLFF

clone size: .
V gene: TRBV28
J gene: TRBJ1-6
D gene: TRBD1
CDR3 DNA: TGTGCCAGCAGTTACGGACAGGGCTCACCCCTCCACTTT
CDR3 protein: CASSYGQGSPLHF

clone size: .
V gene: TRBV12-2
J gene: TRBJ1-2
D gene: .
CDR3 DNA: TGTGCAAGTCGCCCGGAACATGGCTACACCTTC
CDR3 protein: CASRPEHGYTF

clone size: .
V gene: TRBV5-4
J gene: TRBJ2-5
D gene: .
CDR3 DNA: TGTGCCACCCGAGAGGGGAAGACCCAGTACTTC
CDR3 protein: CATREGKTQYF

clone size: .
V gene: TRBV7-8
J gene: TRBJ1-1
D gene: TRBD1
CDR3 DNA: TGTGCCAGCAGCTTACGGGGGACAGGATTCACTGAAGCTTTCTTT
CDR3 protein: CASSLRGTGFTEAFF

clone size: .
V gene: TRBV27
J gene: TRBJ2-3
D gene: .
CDR3 DNA: TGTGCCAGTGTAGCCACAGATACGCAGTATTTT
CDR3 protein: CASVATDTQYF

clone size: .
V gene: TRBV6-4
J gene: TRBJ2-3
D gene: TRBD1
CDR3 DNA: TGTGCCAGCGCAGACAGGGGTTCAGATACGCAGTATTTT
CDR3 protein: CASADRGSDTQYF

clone size: .
V gene: TRBV4-3
J gene: TRBJ2-1
D gene: .
CDR3 DNA: TGCGCCAGCAGCCAAGATCACGGGAACTCACAAAATGAGCAGTTCTTC
CDR3 protein: CASSQDHGNSQNEQFF

clone size: .
V gene: TRBV5-1
J gene: TRBJ2-5
D gene: .
CDR3 DNA: TGCGCCAGCAGCGTACAGGGACCCCAAGAGACCCAGTACTTC
CDR3 protein: CASSVQGPQETQYF

clone size: few
V gene: TRBV15
J gene: TRBJ2-1
D gene: TRBD2
CDR3 DNA: TGTGCCACCAGCAGAGGTCCAGCGGGGGTCGACAATGAGCAGTTCTTC
CDR3 protein: CATSRGPAGVDNEQFF

clone size: .
V gene: TRBV5-1
J gene: TRBJ2-1
D gene: TRBD2
CDR3 DNA: TGCGCCAGCAGCCAATGGACTAGCGGGGGAGGTGAGCAGTTCTTC
CDR3 protein: CASSQWTSGGGEQFF

clone size: few
V gene: TRBV6-1
J gene: TRBJ2-7
D gene: TRBD1
CDR3 DNA: TGTGCCAGCAAAACACAGGGGGCCCCCTACGAGCAGTACTTC
CDR3 protein: CASKTQGAPYEQYF

clone size: .
V gene: TRBV5-1
J gene: TRBJ2-1
D gene: .
CDR3 DNA: TGCGCCAGCAGCTTGCTAGGACCCTACAATGAGCAGTTCTTC
CDR3 protein: CASSLLGPYNEQFF

clone size: once
V gene: TRBV18
J gene: TRBJ1-2
D gene: TRBD1
CDR3 DNA: TGTGCCAGCTCACCCCGACAGGGTCACTATGGCTACACCTTC
CDR3 protein: CASSPRQGHYGYTF

clone size: .
V gene: TRBV7-9
J gene: TRBJ1-2
D gene: .
CDR3 DNA: TGTGCCAGCAGCTCGGGACTGAACGGTGGGAAAGGTTATGGCTACACCTTC
CDR3 protein: CASSSGLNGGKGYGYTF

clone size: .
V gene: TRBV12-1
J gene: TRBJ1-4
D gene: .
CDR3 DNA: TGTGCCAGCATCTACGATCCAGAGCGGGAAAAACTGTTTTTT
CDR3 protein: CASIYDPEREKLFF

clone size: .
V gene: TRBV28
J gene: TRBJ2-4
D gene: .
CDR3 DNA: TGTGCCAGCAGTAAAATTGCCAAAAACATTCAGTACTTC
CDR3 protein: CASSKIAKNIQYF

clone size: .
V gene: TRBV18
J gene: TRBJ2-1
D gene: TRBD2
CDR3 DNA: TGTGCCAGCTCACCCGGACTAGCGGGAGGTAGTGAGCAGTTCTTC
CDR3 protein: CASSPGLAGGSEQFF

clone size: .
V gene: TRBV5-8
J gene: TRBJ1-5
D gene: .
CDR3 DNA: TGTGCCAGCAGCTTGGCGGGTTATAGCAATCAGCCCCAGCATTTT
CDR3 protein: CASSLAGYSNQPQHF

clone size: .
V gene: TRBV6-5
J gene: TRBJ1-1
D gene: .
CDR3 DNA: TGTGCCAGCAGTTATCTTCAGGGGAACACTGAAGCTTTCTTT
CDR3 protein: CASSYLQGNTEAFF

clone size: few
V gene: TRBV7-9
J gene: TRBJ2-3
D gene: TRBD2
CDR3 DNA: TGTGCCAGCAGCCCTCGGGGGGTAGATACGCAGTATTTT
CDR3 protein: CASSPRGVDTQYF

clone size: .
V gene: TRBV11-3
J gene: TRBJ2-3
D gene: .
CDR3 DNA: TGTGCCAGCAGCCCCAAAATACTAGGACCCATCTTTTTT
CDR3 protein: CASSPKILGPIFF

clone size: .
V gene: TRBV7-9
J gene: TRBJ2-1
D gene: .
CDR3 DNA: TGTGCCAGCAGCTTAGGCTACGATGAGCAGTTCTTC
CDR3 protein: CASSLGYDEQFF

clone size: .
V gene: TRBV5-1
J gene: TRBJ2-5
D gene: .
CDR3 DNA: TGCGCCAGCAGCTTGTTTAGTTCGGGGCATGAGACCCAGTACTTC
CDR3 protein: CASSLFSSGHETQYF

clone size: .
V gene: TRBV5-4
J gene: TRBJ2-7
D gene: .
CDR3 DNA: TGTGCCAGCAGCTTGGACCCTGACGAGCAGTACTTC
CDR3 protein: CASSLDPDEQYF

clone size: .
V gene: TRBV19
J gene: TRBJ1-1
D gene: .
CDR3 DNA: TGTGCCAGTAGTATAGTCGCGGCCAACACTGAAGCTTTCTTT
CDR3 protein: CASSIVAANTEAFF

clone size: .
V gene: TRBV7-9
J gene: TRBJ2-1
D gene: TRBD2
CDR3 DNA: TGTGCCAGCAGCTTACTAGCGGGAAGCGTTGAGCAGTTCTTC
CDR3 protein: CASSLLAGSVEQFF

clone size: few
V gene: TRBV5-6
J gene: TRBJ2-5
D gene: .
CDR3 DNA: TGTGCCAGCAGCTTGGGGGGCAGGGGAGAGACCCAGTACTTC
CDR3 protein: CASSLGGRGETQYF

clone size: .
V gene: TRBV5-6
J gene: TRBJ1-1
D gene: TRBD1
CDR3 DNA: TGTGCCAGCAGTTTCTCGGACAGGGCCATCAACACTGAAGCTTTCTTT
CDR3 protein: CASSFSDRAINTEAFF

clone size: .
V gene: TRBV7-2
J gene: TRBJ1-4
D gene: .
CDR3 DNA: TGTGCCAGCAGCTTATATGGACTGGGCGAAAAACTGTTTTTT
CDR3 protein: CASSLYGLGEKLFF

clone size: once
V gene: TRBV7-6
J gene: TRBJ2-3
D gene: .
CDR3 DNA: TGTGCCAGCAGCTTAGAGGTGGAGAGCACAGATACGCAGTATTTT
CDR3 protein: CASSLEVESTDTQYF

clone size: few
V gene: TRBV7-2
J gene: TRBJ1-1
D gene: .
CDR3 DNA: TGTGCCAGCAGCTTACAAGGGTCCATGAACACTGAAGCTTTCTTT
CDR3 protein: CASSLQGSMNTEAFF

clone size: .
V gene: TRBV19
J gene: TRBJ2-1
D gene: .
CDR3 DNA: TGTGCCAGTAGTTTAAGGGACCACTCCTACAATGAGCAGTTCTTC
CDR3 protein: CASSLRDHSYNEQFF

clone size: .
V gene: TRBV28
J gene: TRBJ2-7
D gene: TRBD2
CDR3 DNA: TGTGCCAGCAGTTTCTTAGTAGCGGGAGTCACGTACTTC
CDR3 protein: CASSFLVAGVTYF

clone size: .
V gene: TRBV5-1
J gene: TRBJ2-3
D gene: TRBD1
CDR3 DNA: TGCGCCAGCAGCGATGACAGGGGGCCGGGTGGCACAGATACGCAGTATTTT
CDR3 protein: CASSDDRGPGGTDTQYF

clone size: .
V gene: TRBV7-9
J gene: TRBJ2-7
D gene: TRBD2
CDR3 DNA: TGTGCCAGCATGCTAGCGGGAGGGGGTTCCTACGAGCAGTACTTC
CDR3 protein: CASMLAGGGSYEQYF

clone size: .
V gene: TRBV30
J gene: TRBJ2-1
D gene: .
CDR3 DNA: TGTGCCTGGGGCGCGACCGGCGGGATCAGTGAGCAGTTCTTC
CDR3 protein: CAWGATGGISEQFF

clone size: .
V gene: TRBV19
J gene: TRBJ1-4
D gene: .
CDR3 DNA: TGTGCCAGTAGTCTGGGACTGTCGGCTGGTAATGAAAAACTGTTTTTT
CDR3 protein: CASSLGLSAGNEKLFF

clone size: .
V gene: TRBV19
J gene: TRBJ2-1
D gene: .
CDR3 DNA: TGTGCCAGTAGCACCCGAGGCCGGGGCAATGAGCAGTTCTTC
CDR3 protein: CASSTRGRGNEQFF

clone size: .
V gene: TRBV28
J gene: TRBJ1-4
D gene: .
CDR3 DNA: TGTGCCAGCAGCTCCTGGTCCCACTCTAATGAAAAACTGTTTTTT
CDR3 protein: CASSSWSHSNEKLFF

clone size: .
V gene: TRBV6-1
J gene: TRBJ2-1
D gene: TRBD2
CDR3 DNA: TGTGCCAGCACAACTAGCGGGGGGGTCCATGAGCAGTTCTTC
CDR3 protein: CASTTSGGVHEQFF

clone size: .
V gene: TRBV9
J gene: TRBJ2-1
D gene: .
CDR3 DNA: TGTGCCAGCAGCGGGCCTTGGGATGAGCAGTTCTTC
CDR3 protein: CASSGPWDEQFF

clone size: .
V gene: TRBV28
J gene: TRBJ2-1
D gene: .
CDR3 DNA: TGTGCCAGCAGTTTGACCTTGGCAGGGCGAAGGAATGAGCAGTTCTTC
CDR3 protein: CASSLTLAGRRNEQFF

clone size: once
V gene: TRBV27
J gene: TRBJ1-2
D gene: .
CDR3 DNA: TGTGCCAGCAGTTCTACTACAGCTAACTATGGCTACACCTTC
CDR3 protein: CASSSTTANYGYTF

clone size: .
V gene: TRBV6-5
J gene: TRBJ1-1
D gene: .
CDR3 DNA: TGTGCCAGCAGAAGGGCGGCGAACACTGAAGCTTTCTTT
CDR3 protein: CASRRAANTEAFF

clone size: .
V gene: TRBV7-8
J gene: TRBJ1-5
D gene: .
CDR3 DNA: TGTGCCAGCAGCCGTGCTGGACAGATCCAGCCCCAGCATTTT
CDR3 protein: CASSRAGQIQPQHF

clone size: .
V gene: TRBV19
J gene: TRBJ2-1
D gene: .
CDR3 DNA: TGTGCCAGTAGTCTAACAAACAGCGCCGCCGGCTCCTACAATGAGCAGTTCTTC
CDR3 protein: CASSLTNSAAGSYNEQFF

clone size: .
V gene: TRBV6-5
J gene: TRBJ2-7
D gene: .
CDR3 DNA: TGTGCCAGCAGTTACAGGGACAACTCCTACGAGCAGTACTTC
CDR3 protein: CASSYRDNSYEQYF

clone size: .
V gene: TRBV7-1
J gene: TRBJ1-1
D gene: .
CDR3 DNA: TGTGCCAGCAGCTCACAGGGTTATAACACTGAAGCTTTCTTT
CDR3 protein: CASSSQGYNTEAFF